A single sample is the source of the 16 T cell receptor beta chains below, sequenced in a study of shared clonotypes between healthy human individuals. Only in-frame clones appear in the TCRdb table, and some are missing; sequencing was by immunoSEQ multiplex PCR. The table includes approximately 1,500,000 clones, roughly 96% detected once. Sequences were obtained from naive CD4+ T cells sorted from blood. Subset in this sample: CD45RA+ positively selected. The receptors were gathered from a man aged 25-40 years in good health.

This clone was recorded only once. The rearrangement uses TRBV5-1 and TRBJ2-5; D remains unclear. The germline gives CDR1 SGHRS, CDR2 YFSETQ. The CDR3 runs to 13 residues. V lost 1 base to trimming and J lost 2 bases, with 6 bases between them. The CDR3 DNA sequence: TGCGCCAGCAGCTTGTTCAGACAAGAGACCCAGTACTTC. Protein: CASSLFRQETQYF. The complete variable domain, with remaining parts taken from reference TRBV5-1 and TRBJ2-5, reads KAGVTQTPRYLIKTRGQQVTLSCSPISGHRSVSWYQQTPGQGLQFLFEYFSETQRNKGNFPGRFSGRQFSNSRSEMNVSTLELGDSALYLCASSLFRQETQYFGPGTRLLVL.

The J gene is TRBJ2-1, the V gene TRBV14, with D uncertain. Trimming took off 4 bases at V and 3 bases at J, with 10 bases between the two ends. Germline CDR1 SGHDN, CDR2 FVKESK. This CDR3 has 14 amino acids. The CDR3 reads CASSPSGSYNEQFF. The DNA of the CDR3 is TGTGCCAGCAGCCCCTCGGGCAGCTACAATGAGCAGTTCTTC.

This chain uses TRBV18 with TRBJ2-7; possible D gene TRBD2, 5 bases. V was cut by 2 bases and J by 0 bases, with 11 bases left in between. CDR3 size: 15 residues. Germline CDR1 reads KGHSH; CDR2 reads LQKENI. CDR3 sequence: CASSPRSGGSYEQYF. DNA for the CDR3: TGTGCCAGCTCACCAAGGTCCGGAGGCTCCTACGAGCAGTACTTC. The variable domain in full, completed from reference TRBV18 and TRBJ2-7, reads NAGVMQNPRHLVRRRGQEARLRCSPMKGHSHVYWYRQLPEEGLKFMVYLQKENIIDESGMPKERFSAEFPKEGPSILRIQQVVRGDSAAYFCASSPRSGGSYEQYFGPGTRLTVT.

The chain couples TRBV6-6 to TRBJ2-1; 9 bases agree with TRBD2. Germline CDR1 reads MNHNY; CDR2 reads SVGAGI (reference sequence). Trimming at V came to 11 bases and at J to 7 bases, leaving 12 bases not matched to a gene. The CDR3 contains 14 residues. The CDR3 DNA is TGTGCCTGTCAGACTAGCGGAACCCCTAATGAGCAGTTCTTC. This codes for CACQTSGTPNEQFF.

This sequence joins TRBV4-3 and TRBJ1-1; TRBD1 matches 8 bases. The germline CDR1 and CDR2 sequences are LGHNA and YSLEER. Trimming cost V 0 bases and J 1 base; bases outside gene matches: 4. The CDR3 extends over 16 amino acids. The CDR3 loop is CASSQDQGAWNTEAFF. CDR3 sequence (DNA): TGCGCCAGCAGCCAAGATCAGGGGGCCTGGAACACTGAAGCTTTCTTT.

The V and J genes are TRBV7-9 and TRBJ2-1, with 7 bases that match TRBD1. CDR3 length: 14 amino acids. V shed 2 bases and J 6 bases; nucleotides not matched to a gene: 4. Germline V CDR1 and CDR2: SEHNR, FQNEAQ (reference sequence). CDR3: CASSLRQGPNEQFF. Written as DNA, the CDR3 is TGTGCCAGCAGCTTAAGACAGGGCCCCAATGAGCAGTTCTTC.

This clone has a single count. V and J are TRBV28 and TRBJ1-2; TRBD1 might be the D (5 bases). CDR3 length: 15 residues. Germline V CDR1 and CDR2: MDHEN, SYDVKM. Trimming stripped 5 bases from V and 4 bases from J, with 17 bases between. In DNA form, the CDR3 reads TGTGCCAGCAGTCCAGGGACCGGCAATCCCTATGGCTACACCTTC. Protein sequence: CASSPGTGNPYGYTF.

In DNA, the CDR3 is TGTGCCACCAGCAGAGATTTTCCGGGAGGTGGCACCGGGGAGCTGTTTTTT. This sequence encodes CATSRDFPGGGTGELFF. This sequence joins TRBV15 and TRBJ2-2; TRBD2 agrees at 7 bases. The germline gives CDR1 LNHNV, CDR2 YYDKDF (reference sequence). V shed 0 bases and J 4 bases; nucleotides not matched to a gene: 8. The CDR3 runs 17 residues.

The genes are TRBV6-5 and TRBJ2-5, with a tentative D call TRBD1 (6 bases). The DNA matches TRBJ2-7 better at its end, which makes the J call doubtful. The V gene's germline CDR1 is MNHEY and CDR2 SVGAGI. The CDR3 loop spans 15 amino acids. The CDR3 DNA reads as TGTGCCAGCAGTTACTCGCGGACAGTCTCCTACGAGCAGTACTTC. Encoded protein: CASSYSRTVSYEQYF.

The chain joins TRBV27 to TRBJ2-1; D unclear. Trimming left V 1 base short and J 2 bases short, with 9 bases between. This CDR3 contains 15 residues. The germline CDR1 and CDR2 sequences are MNHEY and SMNVEV (reference sequence). DNA for the CDR3: TGTGCCAGCAGTTTATTTAGTCTAGCCTACAATGAGCAGTTCTTC. It translates to CASSLFSLAYNEQFF.

The V call is TRBV18, the J call TRBJ1-4; D uncertain. The CDR3 has 14 amino acids. Per germline, CDR1 KGHSH and CDR2 LQKENI. Trimming pared 5 bases from V and 0 bases from J, leaving 7 bases between. Here the CDR3 DNA reads TGTGCCAGCTCAACAGTTGCAACTAATGAAAAACTGTTTTTT. Translated, it gives CASSTVATNEKLFF.

This rearrangement joins TRBV2 to TRBJ2-3; D might be TRBD2 (6 bases). There are 13 residues in the CDR3. From germline, CDR1 is SNHLY and CDR2 FYNNEI. The CDR3 loop reads CAFQASGTDTQYF. CDR3 coding DNA: TGTGCGTTCCAGGCTAGCGGCACAGATACGCAGTATTTT.

The chain joins TRBV9 to TRBJ2-2, with 14 nucleotides matching TRBD2. CDR1 and CDR2 (germline): SGDLS, YYNGEE. This CDR3 comprises 19 residues. Trimming removed 0 bases from V and 6 bases from J; junction bases left unmatched: 10. The CDR3 spells CASSVVPGGLAGVSGELFF. The CDR3 DNA follows: TGTGCCAGCAGCGTAGTCCCCGGGGGACTAGCGGGAGTTTCCGGGGAGCTGTTTTTT. The full variable domain, rest sourced from reference TRBV9 and TRBJ2-2, is DSGVTQTPKHLITATGQRVTLRCSPRSGDLSVYWYQQSLDQGLQFLIQYYNGEERAKGNILERFSAQQFPDLHSELNLSSLELGDSALYFCASSVVPGGLAGVSGELFFGEGSRLTVL.

This sequence joins TRBV5-6 and TRBJ1-2; the D is unclear. Germline values: CDR1 SGHDT, CDR2 YYEEEE. This CDR3 contains 14 residues. V shed 1 base and J shed 12 bases, with 19 bases lying between them. The CDR3, as DNA: TGTGCCAGCAGCTTGAGCCAGGACCGCCTTTCAAACACCTTC. It specifies CASSLSQDRLSNTF.

The rearrangement links TRBV6-5 to TRBJ1-1; D is perhaps TRBD1 (6 bases). There are 14 residues in the CDR3. Germline values: CDR1 MNHEY, CDR2 SVGAGI. Trimming cost V 6 bases and J 0 bases, with 11 bases left between them. The chain's CDR3 is CASSIQGMNTEAFF. The CDR3, as DNA: TGTGCCAGCAGCATACAGGGAATGAACACTGAAGCTTTCTTT.

V and J are TRBV5-1 and TRBJ2-1; D not resolved. Germline CDR1 and CDR2: SGHRS and YFSETQ. There are 15 residues in the CDR3. The germline V and J ends were trimmed by 4 bases and 0 bases, with 11 bases remaining between them. CDR3 sequence (DNA): TGCGCCAGCAGCGCCGACTTCTCCTCCTACAATGAGCAGTTCTTC. Encoded protein: CASSADFSSYNEQFF.